This TCR beta chain was recovered during a study of cytomegalovirus exposure and HLA in healthy donors (dated by TCRdb to the late 2010s). About the study as a whole: An earlier analysis of around 600 of the donors reported approximately 270 Gb of sequence data and roughly 110 million unique TCR beta sequences from approximately 180 million T cells. An early release that covered about 640 HLA-typed donors contained around 300 gigabases of sequencing data and roughly 84 million unique TCR sequences. Of the 350 to 400 genotyped donors, approximately 83% fell in the genetic ancestry cluster associated with self-reported Caucasian donors. The aim of the study was to test whether cataloging public T cell receptors could identify signatures of past pathogen exposure. The study profiled the T cell repertoires of about 640 subjects by immunosequencing and related them to cytomegalovirus serostatus. In addition to the first cohort of 666 subjects, a separate validation cohort of some 120 different subjects was used. High-throughput TCR immunosequencing, statistical association of individual TCRs with disease status, and machine learning were combined to predict cytomegalovirus infection status. A later analysis re-examined previously published TCR beta repertoires from more than 550 donors and added high-resolution HLA genotyping to investigate patterns of TCR occurrence. In the later analysis, no new phenotypic data were used to find candidate immune exposures; instead, reliance was placed on TCR beta sequences and their occurrence across donors. In an earlier analysis of 587 of the donors, high-throughput TCR beta sequencing was used to judge whether each TCR beta V gene segment behaved as functional or pseudogenic. Alongside the repertoire data, information on donor age, sex, ethnicity and CMV serostatus was compiled. Genome-wide SNP genotypes for about 65% of the 666 donors were used in a later genetic analysis, which treated that subset as a discovery cohort. All discovery cohort repertoires had been generated using a single sequencing platform. Class I and class II HLA loci were covered by the typing at four-digit resolution. Typing coverage varied by locus: roughly 629-640 donors for A, B, C, DRB1 and DQB1; roughly 500 for DQA1; over 600 for DPA1; 450 to 480 for DPB1. Four or five DR-DQ haplotypes were handled as single units for association and clustering, since linkage in the cohort was strong. Across about 380 genotyped donors of the cohort, an average of roughly 250,000 unique TCR beta nucleotide sequences per donor were sequenced, and about a sixth of those sequences were non-productive. The full study reports these points: Roughly uniform sequencing depth across donors was assumed in presence/absence analyses, although this assumption may not hold. A later genetic analysis associated a missense DCLRE1C variant with V-gene and J-gene trimming of TCR beta chains, and an independent cohort replicated the association. The authors suggested that the approach could potentially be extended to other disease states and immunological phenotypes. In vitro tests confirmed that a few of the cytomegalovirus-associated TCR beta chains recognize cytomegalovirus antigens. In a later analysis, HLA-associated TCR beta chains were found to be more clonally expanded and to have lower generation probabilities than equally common non-associated chains. The cohort was sequenced for TCR beta chains only, and without alpha or paired-chain data the features that could be detected were limited. In a later analysis, the rate of TCR association differed among HLA loci, with DRB1 alleles having the most associated TCRs and HLA-C alleles having the fewest. Most CMV-associated TCR beta chains appeared to be HLA-restricted in a later analysis, and the HLA associations seemed to be driven largely by CMV exposure. A later analysis reported that several top co-occurrence clusters appeared linked to parvovirus B19, influenza, CMV and Epstein-Barr virus. Because the 87-base-pair reads could not distinguish some IMGT-functional V segments, including TRBV6-2 and TRBV6-3, those segments were excluded. The study listed approximately 150 TCR beta chains as associated with cytomegalovirus. A later genetic analysis reported fewer N-insertions in productive TCRs among donors in an Asian-associated ancestry cluster than the approximately 700-donor mean. While some public TCRs were present in many individuals, most TCR sequences turned up only very rarely across donors. A later analysis associated around 16,000 TCR beta sequences with specific HLA alleles at a false discovery rate of 0.05. Because HLA typing was unavailable for some donors at each locus, only the typed subset was used in association tests. Assigning TCR associations to individual alleles was difficult when HLA alleles, especially DR and DQ, strongly co-occurred. The classifier was reported to diagnose cytomegalovirus status with high specificity and sensitivity in both the original and validation cohorts. Because counts were too low, roughly 16 rarely observed V segments, including chromosome 9 orphons, were left out of the earlier analysis of some 640 of the donors. The only immune exposure information available for the cohort was CMV serostatus. A group of highly shared sequence variants was considered likely to be a technical artifact of the sequencing pipeline. An earlier analysis of 587 of the donors showed that most TCR beta V segments appeared in productive rearrangements either about 90% or about 30% of the time, which broadly matched IMGT annotations. A further reported finding was that TCR beta sequences accurately predicted the HLA-A and HLA-B alleles for most subjects in the first cohort. Correlated functional status among segregating V segments might reflect linkage disequilibrium, but an unknown experimental factor could not be ruled out.

The library was built by means of the immunoSEQ multiplex PCR assay. For the multiplex PCR, a mixture combining 60 forward primers for TCR Vbeta segments and 13 reverse primers for TCR Jbeta segments was used. The CDR3 region of rearranged TCR beta genes was amplified from genomic DNA with a multiplex PCR assay. The Illumina HiSeq System was used to sequence the amplified TCR beta libraries as 87-base-pair reads. As for the authors' bioinformatics: In a later analysis, tens of millions of unique TCR beta chains were counted across the 500 to 700 repertoires, and roughly 11 million of these chains were shared by at least two donors. To remove PCR and sequencing errors, raw reads were error-corrected and collapsed into unique sequences using a nearest-neighbor algorithm that merged closely related sequences. V, D and J gene segments were assigned by aligning CDR3 sequences to IMGT reference sequences. Each retained sequence needed at least a six-nucleotide match to both a V gene segment and a J gene segment. A rearrangement was called productive if the CDR3 had no stop codons and remained in frame with V and J, and every other rearrangement was called non-productive. Following IMGT convention, CDR3 was defined as the stretch from the second conserved V-encoded cysteine up to the conserved J-encoded phenylalanine. The earlier analysis of about 610 of the donors excluded any sequence lacking an unambiguous match to a single V gene segment. In an earlier analysis of a few hundred of the donors, a V segment was called functional when productive rearrangements were above 56.7%, and segregating when the standard deviation between donors exceeded 5%. A statistical classification framework was developed to diagnose cytomegalovirus status using the catalog of TCR beta chain sequences. V and J gene assignment, in a later analysis, came from comparing TCR nucleotide sequences with IMGT/GENE-DB human TR gene sequences. In a later analysis, CDR3 sequences and most-parsimonious VDJ recombination scenarios were assigned using the TCRdist pipeline. In a later analysis, each TCR beta chain was defined by its CDR3 amino acid sequence together with its V-gene family, and reads without a unique V-gene family were excluded. As a way to deal with suspected cross-contamination and a sequencing artifact, a later analysis dropped approximately 570 nucleotide sequences that were highly shared and had low generation probability. In a later analysis, a clonal expansion index for each public chain was calculated from normalized within-repertoire ranks of inferred template counts. In a later analysis, generation probabilities were computed using a VDJ recombination model fitted to out-of-frame rearrangements, and the results were checked against IGoR. Hypergeometric tests were used in a later analysis to score TCR-TCR, TCR-HLA and TCR-CMV co-occurrence, with a repertoire-size bias correction applied to the TCR pairs. In a later analysis, false discovery rates were estimated by permuting HLA or CMV assignments 20 times. In a later analysis, co-occurring TCRs were grouped with DBSCAN, and TCRdist sequence similarity was added when clustering was performed within HLA-allele-positive subsets. Repertoires with fewer than 30,000 or more than 120,000 public chains, plus five repertoires with anomalous nucleotide sharing, were excluded from co-occurrence clustering. TCRdb took this table from immuneACCESS and kept in-frame rearrangements with V and J called. Such tables lack part of the clones; where checked against another copy, unresolved V genes explain under half of the gap, and the rest is unexplained. V, J and clone size were drawn from that table, and D and trimming were deduced from the DNA. The sample includes about 87,000 clones, with 6.5% to 8% observed a single time. The ten largest clones capture about 2.3% of the sample.

V is pared back by 1 base and J by 0 bases, with 7 bases lying between the germline termini. CDR1 and CDR2, per the germline V gene, are MGHDK and SYGVNS. The CDR3 holds 14 amino acids from the cysteine to the phenylalanine. The retained sequence is limited to the CDR3, 42 bases, with the frame set at the first base. In this sample, this clone turned up a few times. Its antigen target is currently unknown. Nothing much larger sits one base from this clone, and base qualities are not available. The cohort was made up of under 800 healthy bone marrow donors. At the time of sampling, all cohort members were nominally healthy, though unrecorded immune exposures were likely present. The donor was CMV seronegative and was included in the group of over 300 seronegative cohort members. A peripheral blood sample was collected from each donor, and TCR beta sequencing was performed on peripheral blood mononuclear cells. The Qiagen DNeasy Blood Extraction Kit was used to extract genomic DNA from the blood cell samples.

The rearrangement combines TRBV25-1 with TRBJ2-7; the D gene cannot be named for sure. Material for sequencing was PBMCs. This receptor was identified in a man aged 45-65 years in good health and CMV-seronegative. The CDR3 in this case is CASSELYSSYEQYF. The DNA sequence is TGTGCCAGCAGTGAATTATATAGCTCCTACGAGCAGTACTTC.